This T cell receptor (beta chain) was captured in a study of blood T cell repertoires in COVID-19. The overall study: Sites across the United States, Italy and Spain contributed samples from acute and convalescent COVID-19. In each case, the material was cDNA or gDNA derived from T cells, B-cell-depleted T cells, or PBMCs.

The CDR3 is 17 residues long. Unmatched junction bases numbered 11, after V lost 3 bases and J lost 4 bases. CDR1 and CDR2 from the germline V gene are MNHEY and SMNVEV (reference sequence). Original data processing: Amplifying reference gene primers gave estimates of nucleated cell counts. The data were produced by immunoSEQ multiplex PCR, yet TCRdb's version contains in-frame clones alone and is incomplete. That table gives V, J and clone size, and the DNA gave D and trimming. The table shows 110,000 to 150,000 clones, with around 89% occurring only once. The chain links TRBV27 to TRBJ2-3; 9 nucleotides line up with TRBD2. Sequenced sample: peripheral blood. The TCR was taken from a woman older than 75 with acute or convalescent COVID-19. The chain's CDR3 is CASSFHGASGEADTQYF. The CDR3 DNA is TGTGCCAGCAGTTTCCACGGGGCTAGCGGGGAAGCAGATACGCAGTATTTT.